This T cell receptor (beta chain) was obtained from a study of T cells in Graves' hyperthyroidism and ophthalmopathy. Germline V gene lookup returns CDR1 SGHAT and CDR2 FQNNGV. Trimming cost V 5 bases and J 9 bases; bases outside gene matches: 4. The CDR3 spans 14 residues. With regard to this clonotype: What it recognizes is unknown.

Notes on the study in general: Also found in blood were most expanded thyroid clonotypes above 0.001. Ophthalmopathy was model-predicted a median about six months pre-onset.

Regions amplified from RNA transcripts were the TCR beta CDR3 regions. First-round RT-PCR targeting the TCR CDR3 was performed with the HTBI primer set. TCRdb re-called the multiplex PCR reads with MiXCR, one entry per CDR3 protein. The data contain some 760,000 distinct CDR3 sequences, less than 15% of them singletons. Sequencing was done on a sample of blood. The chain links TRBV11-2 to TRBJ2-1; 13 bases agree with TRBD2. The source of this sequence is a woman younger than 35 with Graves' hyperthyroidism. As DNA, the CDR3 is TGTGCCAGCAGCCCGACTAGCGGGAGGCCTGAGCAGTTCTTC. Translating gives CASSPTSGRPEQFF. The full variable domain, in which reference TRBV11-2 and TRBJ2-1 provide the parts outside the CDR3, is EAGVAQSPRYKIIEKRQSVAFWCNPISGHATLYWYQQILGQGPKLLIQFQNNGVVDDSQLPKDRFSAERLKGVDSTLKIQPAKLEDSAVYLCASSPTSGRPEQFFGPGTRLTVL.